The 25 T cell receptor beta chains below come from one sample, sequenced in a study of cytomegalovirus exposure and HLA in healthy donors. It was with 60 Vbeta and 13 Jbeta primers that the PCR ran. TCRdb keeps only in-frame clones here, not all; method: immunoSEQ multiplex PCR. The sample consists of 100,000 or so clones, roughly 75% of them appearing once. The sequencing sample was made of PBMCs. The source of these receptors is a woman aged 18-29 years in good health and CMV-seropositive.

This rearrangement joins TRBV7-9 to TRBJ2-1; tentative D call: TRBD1 (5 bases). CDR1 is SEHNR, CDR2 FQNEAQ, per germline (reference sequence). V was clipped by 8 bases and J by 0 bases, with 11 bases between them. The CDR3 runs to 14 residues. Here the CDR3 reads CASGAPSSYNEQFF. The CDR3 region has the DNA TGTGCCAGCGGGGCGCCGAGCTCCTACAATGAGCAGTTCTTC.

J is TRBJ2-7 and V is TRBV13, with D hard to call. The germline CDR1 and CDR2 sequences are PRHDT and FYEKMQ (reference sequence). V was shortened by 0 bases and J by 3 bases, with 9 bases between the two germline ends. The CDR3 runs to 14 residues. The CDR3 DNA follows: TGTGCCAGCAGCTTAGGCCGAGTGTTCTACGAGCAGTACTTC. Protein: CASSLGRVFYEQYF.

The CDR3 reads CASSQALAGGEEQFF. Here the CDR3 DNA reads TGCGCCAGCAGCCAAGCTCTAGCGGGAGGGGAGGAGCAGTTCTTC. This sequence joins TRBV4-3 and TRBJ2-1; 12 bases align to TRBD2. CDR1 LGHNA and CDR2 YSLEER come from the germline V gene. V dropped 1 base and J dropped 10; count of bases not matched to a gene: 5. This CDR3 comprises 15 residues.

Here the CDR3 reads CASRSGGDQPQHF. CDR3 DNA: TGTGCCAGTAGGAGCGGGGGAGATCAGCCCCAGCATTTT. V usage is TRBV19 and J usage is TRBJ1-5; tentatively, D is TRBD1 (5 bases). Germline CDR1 reads LNHDA; CDR2 reads SQIVND (reference sequence). V was trimmed by 6 bases and J by 5 bases, leaving 11 bases between them. The CDR3 totals 13 residues.

This clone was picked up a small number of times. The chain joins TRBV9 to TRBJ1-4; D is perhaps TRBD1 (6 bases). The CDR3 length is 14 residues. V gave up 3 bases and J gave up 5 bases, with 11 bases separating them. Germline-derived CDR1 and CDR2 are SGDLS and YYNGEE. Written as DNA, the CDR3 is TGTGCCAGCAGCGGGGGGACACGGAATGAAAAACTGTTTTTT. Its protein is CASSGGTRNEKLFF.

This sequence joins TRBV29-1 and TRBJ2-7; no definite D call. Looked up from germline, CDR1 is SQVTM and CDR2 is ANQGSEA. Trimming pared 3 bases from V and 2 bases from J, leaving 8 bases between. The CDR3 covers 12 residues. The CDR3 nucleotides are TGCAGCGTTGACGACAACACCTACGAGCAGTACTTC. Translated: CSVDDNTYEQYF.

V gene TRBV5-6 combines with J gene TRBJ2-7; 7 positions agree with TRBD2. V trimming: 1 base; J trimming: 7 bases; junction bases outside the gene matches: 14. There are 16 residues in the CDR3. Germline V gene sequence: CDR1 SGHDT, CDR2 YYEEEE. In DNA form, the CDR3 reads TGTGCCAGCAGCTTGAGGTGGGAGGGAGGGAGAGAGGAGCAGTACTTC. Translating gives CASSLRWEGGREEQYF.

V and J are TRBV28 and TRBJ2-2; 11 bases fit TRBD1. Germline-derived CDR1 and CDR2 are MDHEN and SYDVKM. The V segment lost 5 bases and the J segment 7 bases; nucleotides outside the gene matches: 12. This CDR3 is built from 17 residues. CDR3 loop: CASSADRGPYWSGELFF. The CDR3 DNA reads as TGTGCCAGCAGTGCGGACAGGGGGCCCTATTGGAGCGGGGAGCTGTTTTTT.

The chain employs TRBV12-2 and TRBJ2-7; the table's D gene call, TRBD1, was not cross checked with the DNA. TRBV12-2 is a pseudogene. The CDR3 length is 13 residues. The CDR3 region has the DNA TGTGCGACCACAGGGATTGCCTCCTACGAGCAGTACTTC. It specifies CATTGIASYEQYF.

This clone was seen only once. This sequence joins TRBV5-4 and TRBJ2-1, with TRBD1 matching 9 bases. V lost 4 bases to trimming and J lost 5 bases; unmatched junction nucleotides: 7. The CDR3 is made up of 15 amino acids. From germline, CDR1 is SGHNT and CDR2 YYREEE (reference sequence). CDR3 amino acids: CASSNYRDRDNEQFF. CDR3 coding DNA: TGTGCCAGCAGCAACTACCGGGACAGGGACAATGAGCAGTTCTTC. Drawing the rest from reference TRBV5-4 and TRBJ2-1, the complete variable domain is ETGVTQSPTHLIKTRGQQVTLRCSSQSGHNTVSWYQQALGQGPQFIFQYYREEENGRGNFPPRFSGLQFPNYSSELNVNALELDDSALYLCASSNYRDRDNEQFFGPGTRLTVL.

The chain couples TRBV2 to TRBJ2-6; 11 positions agree with TRBD1. Germline values: CDR1 SNHLY, CDR2 FYNNEI. The V segment lost 7 bases and the J segment 0 bases; nucleotides outside the gene matches: 2. The CDR3 has 16 amino acids. The CDR3 sequence: CASTGTGGSGANVLTF. The DNA of the CDR3 is TGTGCCAGCACCGGGACAGGGGGCTCTGGGGCCAACGTCCTGACTTTC.

V is TRBV7-7 and J is TRBJ2-4, with 7 bases aligning to TRBD1. The CDR3 is 19 amino acids. Germline assignment: CDR1 SSHAT and CDR2 FNYEAQ (reference sequence). Losses at the gene ends were 2 bases for V and 0 bases for J; bases not matched to a gene: 13. CDR3 DNA: TGTGCCAGCAGCTTACGTAGGTACAGGGGAACGCTAGCCAAAAACATTCAGTACTTC. Translating gives CASSLRRYRGTLAKNIQYF.

V usage is TRBV6-1 and J usage is TRBJ2-3; 9 bases are a match to TRBD2. The germline V gene encodes CDR1 MNHNS and CDR2 SASEGT. The CDR3 has 14 amino acids. With V trimmed by 8 bases and J by 6 bases, 9 bases remained unmatched. The CDR3, as DNA: TGTGCCAGCTTACCGGGACTAGCCTCGGATACGCAGTATTTT. Translating gives CASLPGLASDTQYF.

V is TRBV7-2 and J is TRBJ1-1, with D hard to call. Looked up from germline, CDR1 is SGHTA and CDR2 is FQGNSA. This CDR3 is 13 amino acids long. Trimming left V 6 bases short and J 5 bases short, with 13 bases between. The CDR3 nucleotides are TGTGCCAGCAGGATCGGAACGGGGACTGAAGCTTTCTTT. The encoded protein is CASRIGTGTEAFF.

V gene TRBV30 combines with J gene TRBJ2-7, with no clear D. V dropped 2 bases and J dropped 6 bases, with 11 bases sitting between them. Germline CDR1 and CDR2: GTSNPN and SVGIG (reference sequence). CDR3 size: 12 residues. The CDR3 region is CAWSPRLFEQYF. The CDR3 DNA is TGTGCCTGGAGTCCGCGACTCTTCGAGCAGTACTTC.

The chain employs TRBV19 and TRBJ2-7; D is possibly TRBD2 (6 bases). Between the trimmed V and J ends, which lost 5 bases and 4 bases, there was a span of 18 bases. The CDR3 has 15 residues. CDR1 and CDR2 (germline): LNHDA, SQIVND (reference sequence). The CDR3 here is CASSYGVTGGYEQYF. The CDR3 DNA is TGTGCCAGTAGTTATGGGGTCACCGGGGGATACGAGCAGTACTTC.

This chain connects TRBV7-9 to TRBJ2-1, with unresolved D. Trimming took 4 bases from V and 6 from J, leaving 13 bases between them. Germline CDR1 SEHNR, CDR2 FQNEAQ (reference sequence). The CDR3 has 14 amino acids. The CDR3 region has the DNA TGTGCCAGCAGCTCTTCCCTTTCCGGCAATGAGCAGTTCTTC. This translates into CASSSSLSGNEQFF. Combining the CDR3 with reference TRBV7-9 and TRBJ2-1 gives the whole variable domain DTGVSQNPRHKITKRGQNVTFRCDPISEHNRLYWYRQTLGQGPEFLTYFQNEAQLEKSRLLSDRFSAERPKGSFSTLEIQRTEQGDSAMYLCASSSSLSGNEQFFGPGTRLTVL.

This chain connects TRBV7-8 to TRBJ2-2; 15 bases are a match to TRBD2. After removal of 6 bases from V and 5 bases from J, the junction contained 7 bases not matched to a gene. Germline CDR1 and CDR2: SGHVS and FQNEAQ. This CDR3 spans 17 amino acids. CDR3 loop: CASSRTSGRAGTGELFF. The CDR3 DNA is TGTGCCAGCAGTCGGACTAGCGGGAGGGCCGGAACCGGGGAGCTGTTTTTT.

The rearrangement links TRBV7-8 to TRBJ2-7, with TRBD2 identical over 10 bases. This CDR3 has 16 residues. After removal of 0 bases from V and 7 bases from J, the junction contained 9 bases not matched to a gene. The germline V gene encodes CDR1 SGHVS and CDR2 FQNEAQ. The CDR3 spells CASSLALGLAAREQYF. In nucleotides, the CDR3 is TGTGCCAGCAGCTTAGCGCTCGGACTAGCGGCCCGGGAGCAGTACTTC.

The J gene is TRBJ2-3, the V gene TRBV7-2; 12 bases match TRBD2. V shed 5 bases and J 3 bases; nucleotides not matched to a gene: 3. The CDR3 sequence is 15 residues long. Per the germline V gene, CDR1 is SGHTA and CDR2 is FQGNSA. CDR3 amino acids: CASSASGRETDTQYF. DNA of the CDR3: TGTGCCAGCAGCGCTAGCGGGAGGGAGACAGATACGCAGTATTTT.

V gene TRBV7-9 combines with J gene TRBJ2-7; D gene ambiguous. The germline CDR1 and CDR2 sequences are SEHNR and FQNEAQ (reference sequence). The V end lost 8 bases, the J end lost 0 bases, and 14 bases lay between the germline ends. This CDR3 is built from 14 residues. CDR3 protein: CASGHRVSSYEQYF. CDR3 DNA: TGTGCCAGCGGCCATCGGGTGAGCTCCTACGAGCAGTACTTC.

The chain couples TRBV7-9 to TRBJ1-4, with D possibly matching TRBD1 (5 bases). Trimming pared 3 bases from V and 10 bases from J, leaving 12 bases between. The CDR3 spans 13 residues. Germline-derived CDR1 and CDR2 are SEHNR and FQNEAQ (reference sequence). The CDR3 bases are TGTGCCAGCAGCTTCTCAGCCGGGGGAAAACTGTTTTTT. Its translation: CASSFSAGGKLFF.

The chain has TRBV7-2 and TRBJ2-5; perhaps TRBD2 as D (5 bases). V gave up 1 base and J gave up 1 base, with 7 bases separating them. The CDR3 runs 14 residues. Per germline, CDR1 SGHTA and CDR2 FQGNSA. The CDR3 coding sequence is TGTGCCAGCAGCTTAGGTGGAGGCCAAGAGACCCAGTACTTC. It encodes CASSLGGGQETQYF.

The chain couples TRBV5-1 to TRBJ1-1; D ambiguous. The germline V gene has CDR1 SGHRS and CDR2 YFSETQ. V lost 0 bases and J lost 1, with 13 bases in between. CDR3 length: 16 amino acids. The CDR3 loop reads CASSLGYSIPNTEAFF. CDR3 DNA: TGCGCCAGCAGCTTGGGGTATAGCATACCGAACACTGAAGCTTTCTTT. Full variable domain (remainder filled in from reference TRBV5-1 and TRBJ1-1): KAGVTQTPRYLIKTRGQQVTLSCSPISGHRSVSWYQQTPGQGLQFLFEYFSETQRNKGNFPGRFSGRQFSNSRSEMNVSTLELGDSALYLCASSLGYSIPNTEAFFGQGTRLTVV.

A few counts support this clone. The chain employs TRBV19 and TRBJ1-5; no firm D call. Trimming cost V 5 bases and J 6 bases, with 8 bases left between them. Per germline, CDR1 LNHDA and CDR2 SQIVND (reference sequence). The CDR3 has 12 amino acids. The CDR3, as DNA: TGTGCCAGTAGTCCTTCTTCTCAGCCCCAGCATTTT. It specifies CASSPSSQPQHF.